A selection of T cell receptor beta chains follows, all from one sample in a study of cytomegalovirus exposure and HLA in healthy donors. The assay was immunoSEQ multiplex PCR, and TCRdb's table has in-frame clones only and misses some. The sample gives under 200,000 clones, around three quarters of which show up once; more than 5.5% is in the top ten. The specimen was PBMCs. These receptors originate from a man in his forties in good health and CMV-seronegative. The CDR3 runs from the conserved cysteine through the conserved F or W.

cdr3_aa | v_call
CASSVSPDSSYNEQFF | TRBV9
CAWSPRLAGAYNEQFF | TRBV30
CASSLQGEAGELFF | TRBV5-1
CASSRKLAGGETQYF | TRBV5-1
CASSYSGDNIYGCTF | TRBV6-5
CASSGGFATNEKLFF | TRBV6-5
CASSDRGGNEQFF | TRBV7-2
CSANRGGTEYF | TRBV20-1
CSVGGSGSTDTQYF | TRBV29-1
CASSLEKGPDTQYF | TRBV7-2
CASSLGLTSGDTGELFF | TRBV11-3
CAVTNEQFF | TRBV19
CASSFPGPTNEKLFF | TRBV7-2
CASNIQENTGELFF | TRBV7-9
CASSRGLDTEAFF | TRBV6-4
CASSYASGRTEETQYF | TRBV11-2
CASLSGGSEQYF | TRBV2
CASSVDRSWNTEAFF | TRBV11-2
CASSQGYLAGGNSEQYF | TRBV4-1
CASSQSPGQPSSYTF | TRBV5-1